One and the same sample provided the 25 T cell receptor beta chains below, sequenced in a study of blood T cell repertoires in COVID-19 (dated by TCRdb to about 2020). Libraries were made using the immunoSEQ multiplex PCR assay. TCRdb limited this immuneACCESS table to in-frame rearrangements with V and J called. A share of clones is missing; checked studies link under half to unresolved V genes, and the rest is unexplained. For this sample there are about 120,000 clones; about 85% appear just once. The ten largest clones take up about 3.9% of the sample. Sample: peripheral blood. The receptors originated from a man aged 55 to 70 with acute or convalescent COVID-19.

The chain couples TRBV12-3 or TRBV12-4 to TRBJ2-7, with D maybe TRBD2 (7 bases). The CDR3 length is 13 residues. V was cut by 4 bases and J by 6 bases, with 13 bases left in between. CDR3 in DNA: TGTGCCAGCAGTTCCTTGGGGGGGCGCGAGCAGTACTTC. Its protein product is CASSSLGGREQYF.

V and J are TRBV7-2 and TRBJ2-2; TRBD1 aligns across 9 bases. Per germline, CDR1 SGHTA and CDR2 FQGNSA. V dropped 1 base and J dropped 3; count of bases not matched to a gene: 6. CDR3 length: 17 amino acids. The CDR3 sequence: CASSLDPGQGDTGELFF. CDR3 bases: TGTGCCAGCAGCTTAGACCCGGGACAGGGTGACACCGGGGAGCTGTTTTTT.

V usage is TRBV24-1 and J usage is TRBJ1-5; a possible D gene is TRBD1 (6 bases). The CDR3 is 15 residues long. Germline V CDR1 and CDR2: KGHDR, SFDVKD. Deletions cut 12 bases from V and 3 bases from J, with 20 bases between. CDR3 sequence reads: CAPSGNDRYNQPQHF. The CDR3 nucleotides read TGTGCCCCCTCAGGGAACGACAGGTACAATCAGCCCCAGCATTTT.

This clone showed up just a few times. V and J are TRBV4-2 and TRBJ1-3; no reliable D call. V was cut by 3 bases and J by 0 bases, with 18 bases left in between. This CDR3 spans 18 amino acids. Germline values: CDR1 LGHNA, CDR2 YNFKEQ. The CDR3 DNA is TGTGCCAGCAGCCAGTTTACGGGTACAACAAACTCTGGAAACACCATATATTTT. It is translated as CASSQFTGTTNSGNTIYF.

The V gene is TRBV2, the J gene TRBJ2-6; 7 positions match TRBD2. Germline values: CDR1 SNHLY, CDR2 FYNNEI. There are 16 residues in the CDR3. J lost 1 base, V lost 6 bases, and 6 bases had no gene match. The CDR3 is CASRPTGGSGANVLTF. The CDR3 region has the DNA TGTGCCAGCAGGCCCACGGGGGGATCTGGGGCCAACGTCCTGACTTTC. The full variable domain, completed using reference TRBV2 and TRBJ2-6, is EPEVTQTPSHQVTQMGQEVILRCVPISNHLYFYWYRQILGQKVEFLVSFYNNEISEKSEIFDDQFSVERPDGSNFTLKIRSTKLEDSAMYFCASRPTGGSGANVLTFGAGSRLTVL.

This rearrangement joins TRBV9 to TRBJ2-3, with TRBD2 identical over 16 bases. The V gene's germline CDR1 is SGDLS and CDR2 YYNGEE. The ends lost 4 bases at V and 3 bases at J; junction bases unmatched: 14. This CDR3 is 20 amino acids long. Here the CDR3 DNA reads TGTGCCAGCAGCCCCCGTAAGGGGACTAGCGGGAGGGCCCCGACAGATACGCAGTATTTT. Translating gives CASSPRKGTSGRAPTDTQYF.

This clone was detected once. Other DNA sequences within the sample encode an identical CDR3. The genes are TRBV7-2 and TRBJ2-1; D unclear. The CDR3 is 15 residues long. Per germline, CDR1 SGHTA and CDR2 FQGNSA. The V end lost 1 base, the J end lost 0 bases, and 7 bases lay between the germline ends. This CDR3 reads CASSLDRSSYNEQFF. The DNA of the CDR3 is TGTGCCAGCAGCTTAGACCGTAGCTCCTACAATGAGCAGTTCTTC.

V is TRBV7-9 and J is TRBJ2-7; TRBD2 matches at 10 bases. The CDR3 runs to 14 residues. Germline-derived CDR1 and CDR2 are SEHNR and FQNEAQ (reference sequence). V was pared by 5 bases and J by 3 bases, with 4 bases of the junction left unmatched. CDR3 in DNA: TGTGCCAGCAGCCCTAGCGGGAGAAACTACGAGCAGTACTTC. Its protein product is CASSPSGRNYEQYF.

DNA for the CDR3: TGTGCCAGCAGCCCCCCCGGACTAGGCTACGAGCAGTACTTC. Translating it yields CASSPPGLGYEQYF. The chain joins TRBV7-8 to TRBJ2-7, with TRBD2 matching over 7 bases. This CDR3 region has 14 residues. Germline loops: CDR1 SGHVS, CDR2 FQNEAQ. The trim removed 5 bases at V and 3 bases at J, leaving 7 bases unmatched.

The rearrangement uses TRBV28 and TRBJ1-5; D possibly corresponds to TRBD1 (5 bases). The CDR3 contains 15 residues. Germline V gene data show CDR1 as MDHEN and CDR2 as SYDVKM. V lost 7 bases and J 6 bases, leaving 19 bases between the germline ends. The CDR3 DNA reads as TGTGCCAGCACCCTGGGGGGAACAGTAGTTCAGCCCCAGCATTTT. Translating it yields CASTLGGTVVQPQHF.

The V and J genes are TRBV19 and TRBJ1-4; 8 nucleotides align to TRBD1. The CDR3 runs 15 residues. V was pared by 1 base and J by 5 bases, with 3 bases of the junction left unmatched. CDR1 and CDR2 (germline): LNHDA, SQIVND (reference sequence). The CDR3 DNA follows: TGTGCCAGTAGTATAGCCAGGGGGCGGAATGAAAAACTGTTTTTT. Encoded protein: CASSIARGRNEKLFF.

The chain employs TRBV7-6 and TRBJ2-1; 10 bases are a match to TRBD2. CDR3 length: 14 amino acids. The germline CDR1 and CDR2 sequences are SGHVS and FNYEAQ. J gave up 8 bases and V 9 bases, and 10 bases lay outside the gene matches. CDR3 DNA sequence: TGTGCCAGTCGTCCCCTAGCGGGAGTTGATGAGCAGTTCTTC. Its protein is CASRPLAGVDEQFF.

The V gene is TRBV27, the J gene TRBJ2-7; D might be TRBD2 (7 bases). Germline CDR1 and CDR2: MNHEY and SMNVEV (reference sequence). Trimming shortened V by 1 base and J by 5 bases, and 12 bases separated the two germline ends. This CDR3 contains 14 residues. The CDR3 DNA reads TGTGCCAGCAGTTTATTTGGGGGGGCCCACGAGCAGTACTTC. Protein sequence: CASSLFGGAHEQYF.

This chain uses TRBV10-3 with TRBJ2-7; TRBD2 is a possible D gene (5 bases). V was shortened by 5 bases and J by 3 bases, with 8 bases between the two germline ends. There are 12 residues in the CDR3. Germline V gene lookup returns CDR1 ENHRY and CDR2 SYGVKD. Here the CDR3 DNA reads TGTGCCATCAGTCGAGACTACTACGAGCAGTACTTC. This codes for CAISRDYYEQYF.

The table lists this clone with a count of one. The V and J genes are TRBV18 and TRBJ1-1; the D is unclear. Per the germline V gene, CDR1 is KGHSH and CDR2 is LQKENI. Trimming cost V 3 bases and J 3 bases, with 14 bases left between them. This CDR3 spans 15 amino acids. CDR3 nucleotide sequence: TGTGCCAGCTCACCTCCCGCTGGCGCGGACACTGAAGCTTTCTTT. This gives the protein CASSPPAGADTEAFF.

This CDR3 is CAGRTVANEKLFF. As DNA, the CDR3 is TGTGCCGGTCGGACAGTAGCTAATGAAAAACTGTTTTTT. This chain connects TRBV2 to TRBJ1-4, with TRBD1 as a possible D gene (6 bases). The CDR3 sequence is 13 residues long. The V end was cut by 11 bases, the J end by 3 bases, with 13 bases between. The germline V gene encodes CDR1 SNHLY and CDR2 FYNNEI.

The chain uses TRBV27 and TRBJ2-7; possibly TRBD1 for D (5 bases). The CDR3 length is 13 residues. Trimming pared 6 bases from V and 3 bases from J, leaving 12 bases between. CDR1 and CDR2 (germline): MNHEY, SMNVEV (reference sequence). Here the CDR3 reads CASSEWQGYEQYF. The CDR3 nucleotides read TGTGCCAGCAGCGAGTGGCAGGGCTACGAGCAGTACTTC.

This sequence joins TRBV7-3 and TRBJ2-7, with 8 bases identical to TRBD2. Germline-derived CDR1 and CDR2 are SGHTA and FQGTGA. The ends lost 1 base at V and 2 bases at J; junction bases unmatched: 7. There are 16 residues in the CDR3. CDR3 in amino acids: CASSLREAGAPYEQYF. CDR3 DNA sequence: TGTGCCAGCAGCTTAAGGGAAGCGGGGGCACCCTACGAGCAGTACTTC.

The gene calls are TRBV27 and TRBJ1-1, with TRBD1 as a possible D gene (6 bases). The germline V gene encodes CDR1 MNHEY and CDR2 SMNVEV (reference sequence). Trimming took off 3 bases at V and 5 bases at J, with 13 bases between the two ends. CDR3 size: 14 residues. The CDR3 nucleotides read TGTGCCAGCAGTTTCTCCCCAGGGGAAACTGAAGCTTTCTTT. This sequence encodes CASSFSPGETEAFF.

The rearrangement links TRBV4-3 to TRBJ1-4; D unresolved. This CDR3 region has 14 residues. From germline, CDR1 is LGHNA and CDR2 YSLEER. V dropped 0 bases and J dropped 5 bases, with 7 bases sitting between them. CDR3 nucleotide sequence: TGCGCCAGCAGCCAAGAAACGGTGAATGAAAAACTGTTTTTT. It is translated as CASSQETVNEKLFF.

CDR3 amino acids: CASSQDPTRLAGGTGRTDTQYF. The CDR3, as DNA: TGTGCCAGCAGCCAAGATCCCACCCGGCTAGCGGGAGGGACCGGCCGCACAGATACGCAGTATTTT. The rearrangement links TRBV4-2 to TRBJ2-3, with 12 bases matching TRBD2. CDR3 length: 22 residues. Germline V CDR1 and CDR2: LGHNA, YNFKEQ. V dropped 0 bases and J dropped 1; count of bases not matched to a gene: 17.

The chain couples TRBV2 to TRBJ2-1, with 10 bases identical to TRBD2. The CDR3 has 14 amino acids. V lost 5 bases to trimming and J lost 4 bases; unmatched junction nucleotides: 2. The germline V gene has CDR1 SNHLY and CDR2 FYNNEI. The CDR3 DNA follows: TGTGCCAGCAGTAGACTAGCGGGTTACAATGAGCAGTTCTTC. Amino acids: CASSRLAGYNEQFF.

The chain uses TRBV7-9 and TRBJ2-3; tentatively, D is TRBD2 (6 bases). V dropped 5 bases and J dropped 0 bases, with 9 bases sitting between them. CDR3 length: 14 amino acids. Germline CDR1 reads SEHNR; CDR2 reads FQNEAQ (reference sequence). The CDR3 DNA is TGTGCCAGCAGCGCCACTAGCAGCACAGATACGCAGTATTTT. This sequence encodes CASSATSSTDTQYF.

This chain connects TRBV9 to TRBJ2-1, with 13 bases lining up with TRBD2. This CDR3 is 16 amino acids long. The V gene end was trimmed by 6 bases and the J gene end by 3 bases; junction bases not matched to a gene: 6. The germline V gene has CDR1 SGDLS and CDR2 YYNGEE. CDR3 coding DNA: TGTGCCAGCACTCTGGGACTAGCGGGAAACTACAATGAGCAGTTCTTC. Its translation: CASTLGLAGNYNEQFF.

V and J are TRBV4-3 and TRBJ2-7; D perhaps matches TRBD1 (5 bases). CDR1 LGHNA and CDR2 YSLEER come from the germline V gene. The CDR3 has 14 amino acids. V lost 4 bases and J 3 bases, leaving 13 bases between the germline ends. CDR3 nucleotide sequence: TGCGCCAGCAGCCCCACCCAGGGCCACTACGAGCAGTACTTC. This gives the protein CASSPTQGHYEQYF.